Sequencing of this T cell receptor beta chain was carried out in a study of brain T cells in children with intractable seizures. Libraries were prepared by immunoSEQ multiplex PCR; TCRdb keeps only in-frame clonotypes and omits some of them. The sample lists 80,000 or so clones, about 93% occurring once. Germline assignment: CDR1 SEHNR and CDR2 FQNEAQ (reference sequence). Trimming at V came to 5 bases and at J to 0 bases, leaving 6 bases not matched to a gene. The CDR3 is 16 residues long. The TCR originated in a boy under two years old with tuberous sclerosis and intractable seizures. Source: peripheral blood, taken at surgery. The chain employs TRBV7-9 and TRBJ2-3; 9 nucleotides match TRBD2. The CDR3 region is CASSRPSGTSTDTQYF. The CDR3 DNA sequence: TGTGCCAGCAGCCGCCCTAGCGGGACCAGCACAGATACGCAGTATTTT. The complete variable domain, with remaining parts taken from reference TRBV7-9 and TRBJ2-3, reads DTGVSQNPRHKITKRGQNVTFRCDPISEHNRLYWYRQTLGQGPEFLTYFQNEAQLEKSRLLSDRFSAERPKGSFSTLEIQRTEQGDSAMYLCASSRPSGTSTDTQYFGPGTRLTVL.